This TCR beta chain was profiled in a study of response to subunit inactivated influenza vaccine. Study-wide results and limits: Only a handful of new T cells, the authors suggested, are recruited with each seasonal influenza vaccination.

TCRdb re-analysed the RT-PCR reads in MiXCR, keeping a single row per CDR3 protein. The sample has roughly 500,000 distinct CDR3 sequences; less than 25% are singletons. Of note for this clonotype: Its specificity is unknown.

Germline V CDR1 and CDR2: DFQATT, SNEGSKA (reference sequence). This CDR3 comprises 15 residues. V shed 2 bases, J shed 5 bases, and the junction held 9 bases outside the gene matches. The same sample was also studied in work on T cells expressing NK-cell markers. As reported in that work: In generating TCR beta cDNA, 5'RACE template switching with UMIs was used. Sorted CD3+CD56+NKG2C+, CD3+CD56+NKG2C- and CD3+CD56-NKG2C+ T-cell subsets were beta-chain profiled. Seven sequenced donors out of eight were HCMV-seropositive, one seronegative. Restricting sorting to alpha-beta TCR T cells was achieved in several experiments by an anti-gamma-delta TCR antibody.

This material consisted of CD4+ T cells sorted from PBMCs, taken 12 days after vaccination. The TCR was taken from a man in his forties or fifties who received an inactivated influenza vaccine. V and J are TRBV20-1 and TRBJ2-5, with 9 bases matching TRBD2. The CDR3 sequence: CSARTSSGDWETQYF. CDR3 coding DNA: TGCAGTGCTAGAACCTCTAGCGGGGATTGGGAGACCCAGTACTTC.